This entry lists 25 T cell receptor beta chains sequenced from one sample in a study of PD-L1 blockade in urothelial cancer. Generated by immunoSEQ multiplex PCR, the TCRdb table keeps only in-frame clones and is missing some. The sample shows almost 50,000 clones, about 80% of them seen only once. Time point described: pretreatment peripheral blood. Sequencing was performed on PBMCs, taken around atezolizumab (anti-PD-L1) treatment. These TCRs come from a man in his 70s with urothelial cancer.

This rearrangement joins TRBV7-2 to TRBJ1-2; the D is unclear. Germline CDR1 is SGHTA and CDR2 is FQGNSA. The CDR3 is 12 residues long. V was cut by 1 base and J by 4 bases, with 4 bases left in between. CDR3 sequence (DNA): TGTGCCAGCAGCTTAGACAGCTATGGCTACACCTTC. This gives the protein CASSLDSYGYTF.

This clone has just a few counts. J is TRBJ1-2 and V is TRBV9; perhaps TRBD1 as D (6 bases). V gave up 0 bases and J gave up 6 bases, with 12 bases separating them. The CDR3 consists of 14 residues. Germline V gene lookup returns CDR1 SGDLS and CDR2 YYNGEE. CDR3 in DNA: TGTGCCAGCAGCGTAGGAATACAGGGAAATGGCTACACCTTC. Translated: CASSVGIQGNGYTF.

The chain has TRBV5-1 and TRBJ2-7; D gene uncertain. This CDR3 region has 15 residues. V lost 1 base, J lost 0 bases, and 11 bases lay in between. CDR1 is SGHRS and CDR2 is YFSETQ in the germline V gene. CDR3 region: CASSLQAGSSYEQYF. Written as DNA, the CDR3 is TGCGCCAGCAGCTTGCAGGCAGGAAGCTCCTACGAGCAGTACTTC.

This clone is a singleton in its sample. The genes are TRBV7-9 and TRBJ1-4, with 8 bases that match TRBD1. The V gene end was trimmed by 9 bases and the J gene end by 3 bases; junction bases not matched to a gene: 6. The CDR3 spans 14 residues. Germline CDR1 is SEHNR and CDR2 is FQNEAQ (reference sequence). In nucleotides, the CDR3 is TGTGCCAGACCTTGCAGGGGGCCTAATGAAAAACTGTTTTTT. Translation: CARPCRGPNEKLFF.

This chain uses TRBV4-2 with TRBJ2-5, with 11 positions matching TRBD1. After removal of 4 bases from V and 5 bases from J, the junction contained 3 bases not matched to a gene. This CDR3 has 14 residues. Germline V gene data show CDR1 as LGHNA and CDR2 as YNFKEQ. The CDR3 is CASSLRTGGETQYF. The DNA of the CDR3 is TGTGCCAGCAGCCTCCGGACAGGGGGCGAGACCCAGTACTTC.

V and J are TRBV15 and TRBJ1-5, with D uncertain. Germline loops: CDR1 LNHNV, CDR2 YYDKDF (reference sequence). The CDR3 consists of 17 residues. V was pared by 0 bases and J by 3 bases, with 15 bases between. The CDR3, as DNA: TGTGCCACCAGCAGAGATCCCCGCTTGAGCTCCAATCAGCCCCAGCATTTT. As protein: CATSRDPRLSSNQPQHF.

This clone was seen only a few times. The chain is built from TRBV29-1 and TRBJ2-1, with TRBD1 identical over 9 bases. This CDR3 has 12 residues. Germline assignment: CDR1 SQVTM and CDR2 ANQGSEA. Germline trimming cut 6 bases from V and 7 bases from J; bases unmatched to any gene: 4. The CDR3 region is CSVDRGGNEQFF. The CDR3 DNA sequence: TGCAGCGTGGACAGGGGTGGAAATGAGCAGTTCTTC.

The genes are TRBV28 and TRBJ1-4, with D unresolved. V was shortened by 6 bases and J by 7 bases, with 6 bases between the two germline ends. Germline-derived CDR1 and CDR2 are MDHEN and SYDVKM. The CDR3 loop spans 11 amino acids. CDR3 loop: CASRAFEKLFF. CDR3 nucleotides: TGTGCCAGCAGGGCTTTTGAAAAACTGTTTTTT.

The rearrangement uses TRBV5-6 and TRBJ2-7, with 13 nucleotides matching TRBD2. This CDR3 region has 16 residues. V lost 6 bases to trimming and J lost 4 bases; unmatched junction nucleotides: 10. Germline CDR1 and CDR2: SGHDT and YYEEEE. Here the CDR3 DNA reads TGTGCCAGCACCGCGCAGGGACTAGCGGGAAGATACGAGCAGTACTTC. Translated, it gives CASTAQGLAGRYEQYF.

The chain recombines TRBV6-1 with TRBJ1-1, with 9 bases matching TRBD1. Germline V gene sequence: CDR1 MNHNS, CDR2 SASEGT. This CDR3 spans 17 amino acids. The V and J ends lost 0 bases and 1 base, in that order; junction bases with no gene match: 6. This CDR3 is CASSEAGMGQGNTEAFF. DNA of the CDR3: TGTGCCAGCAGTGAAGCCGGTATGGGACAGGGGAACACTGAAGCTTTCTTT.

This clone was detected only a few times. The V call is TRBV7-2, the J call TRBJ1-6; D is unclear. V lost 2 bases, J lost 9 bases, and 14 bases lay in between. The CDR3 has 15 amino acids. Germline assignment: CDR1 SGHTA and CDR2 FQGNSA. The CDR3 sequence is CASSLTGSIGSPLHF. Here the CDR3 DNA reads TGTGCCAGCAGCTTAACCGGGTCCATAGGTTCACCCCTCCACTTT.

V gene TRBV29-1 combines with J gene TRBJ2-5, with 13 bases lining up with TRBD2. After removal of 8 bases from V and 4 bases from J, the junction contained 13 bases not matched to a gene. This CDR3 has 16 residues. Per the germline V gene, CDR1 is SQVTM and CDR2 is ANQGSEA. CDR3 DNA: TGCAGCTACCTCGGGACTAGCGGGGCCTTAGGAGAGACCCAGTACTTC. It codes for CSYLGTSGALGETQYF.

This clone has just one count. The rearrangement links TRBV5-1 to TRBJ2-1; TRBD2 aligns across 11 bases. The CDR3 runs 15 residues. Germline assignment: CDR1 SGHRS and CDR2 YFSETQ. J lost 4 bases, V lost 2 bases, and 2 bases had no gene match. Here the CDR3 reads CASSLTSGSYNEQFF. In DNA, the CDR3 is TGCGCCAGCAGCTTAACTAGCGGGAGTTACAATGAGCAGTTCTTC.

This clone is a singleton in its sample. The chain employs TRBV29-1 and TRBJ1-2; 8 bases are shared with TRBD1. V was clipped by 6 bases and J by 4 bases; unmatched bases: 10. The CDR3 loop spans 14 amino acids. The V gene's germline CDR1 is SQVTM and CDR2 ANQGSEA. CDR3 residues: CSVTGQGRFYGYTF. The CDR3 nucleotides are TGCAGCGTCACCGGACAGGGTCGGTTCTATGGCTACACCTTC.

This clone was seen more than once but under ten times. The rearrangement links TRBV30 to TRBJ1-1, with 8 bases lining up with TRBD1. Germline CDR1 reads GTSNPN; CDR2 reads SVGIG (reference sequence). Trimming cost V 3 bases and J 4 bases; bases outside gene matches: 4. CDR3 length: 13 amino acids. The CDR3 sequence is CAWSRTGGTEAFF. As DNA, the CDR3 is TGTGCCTGGAGCCGAACAGGGGGCACTGAAGCTTTCTTT.

The CDR3 DNA is TGTGCCAGCAGCTTGGGCCCGGGAGAGTACGAGCAGTACTTC. Translation gives CASSLGPGEYEQYF. The genes are TRBV9 and TRBJ2-7; perhaps TRBD2 as D (6 bases). Deletions cut 4 bases from V and 4 bases from J, with 15 bases between. The CDR3 is 14 residues long. Germline loops: CDR1 SGDLS, CDR2 YYNGEE.

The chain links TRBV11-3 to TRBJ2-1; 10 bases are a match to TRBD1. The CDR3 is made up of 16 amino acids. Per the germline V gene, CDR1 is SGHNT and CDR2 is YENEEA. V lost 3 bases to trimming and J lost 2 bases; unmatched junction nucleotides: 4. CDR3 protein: CASSLTGTGAYNEQFF. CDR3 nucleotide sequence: TGTGCCAGCAGCTTGACCGGGACAGGGGCCTACAATGAGCAGTTCTTC.

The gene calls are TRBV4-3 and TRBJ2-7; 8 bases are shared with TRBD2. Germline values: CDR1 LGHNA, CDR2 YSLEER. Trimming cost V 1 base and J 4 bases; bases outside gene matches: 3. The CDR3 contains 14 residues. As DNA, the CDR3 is TGCGCCAGCAGCCAAGCGGGGGGGAGGTACGAGCAGTACTTC. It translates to CASSQAGGRYEQYF.

CDR3 nucleotide sequence: TGTGCAAGTCGCTTCCTATTCCGGACAGGGGTTTCTAAGAGAGGCACAGATACGCAGTATTTT. This sequence encodes CASRFLFRTGVSKRGTDTQYF. This chain uses TRBV12-2 with TRBJ2-3; no check of the table's D call, TRBD1, against the DNA was made. TRBV12-2 is deemed a pseudogene. This CDR3 contains 21 residues.

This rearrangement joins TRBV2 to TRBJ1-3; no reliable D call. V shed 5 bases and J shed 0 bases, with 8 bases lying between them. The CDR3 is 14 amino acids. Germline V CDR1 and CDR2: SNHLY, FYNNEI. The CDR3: CASSPYTSGNTIYF. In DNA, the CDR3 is TGTGCCAGCAGTCCATACACCTCTGGAAACACCATATATTTT.

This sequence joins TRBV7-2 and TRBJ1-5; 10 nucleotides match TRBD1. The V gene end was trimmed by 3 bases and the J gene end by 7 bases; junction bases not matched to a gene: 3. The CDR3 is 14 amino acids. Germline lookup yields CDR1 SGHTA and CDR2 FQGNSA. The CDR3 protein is CASSFDRGPQPQHF. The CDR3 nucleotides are TGTGCCAGCAGCTTTGACAGGGGGCCCCAGCCCCAGCATTTT.

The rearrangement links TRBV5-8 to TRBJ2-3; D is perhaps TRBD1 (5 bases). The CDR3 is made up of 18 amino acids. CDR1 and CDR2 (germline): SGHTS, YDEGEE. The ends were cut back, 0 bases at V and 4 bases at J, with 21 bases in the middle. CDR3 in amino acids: CASSLAISAGIVADTQYF. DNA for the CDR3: TGTGCCAGCAGCTTGGCCATCTCGGCAGGGATAGTGGCAGATACGCAGTATTTT.

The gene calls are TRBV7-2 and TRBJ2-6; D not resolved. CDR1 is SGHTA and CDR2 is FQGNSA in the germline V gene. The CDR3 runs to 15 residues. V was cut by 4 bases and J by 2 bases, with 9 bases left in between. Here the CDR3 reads CASSSNQAGANVLTF. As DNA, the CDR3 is TGTGCCAGCAGCTCAAACCAGGCTGGGGCCAACGTCCTGACTTTC.

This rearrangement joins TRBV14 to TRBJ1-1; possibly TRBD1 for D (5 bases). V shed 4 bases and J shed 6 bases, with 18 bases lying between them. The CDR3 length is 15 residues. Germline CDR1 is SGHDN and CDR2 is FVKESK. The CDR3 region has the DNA TGTGCCAGCAGCCTGGACCCCGGGGGACGGGCTGAAGCTTTCTTT. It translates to CASSLDPGGRAEAFF. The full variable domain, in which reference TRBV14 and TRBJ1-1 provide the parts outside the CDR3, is EAGVTQFPSHSVIEKGQTVTLRCDPISGHDNLYWYRRVMGKEIKFLLHFVKESKQDESGMPNNRFLAERTGGTYSTLKVQPAELEDSGVYFCASSLDPGGRAEAFFGQGTRLTVV.

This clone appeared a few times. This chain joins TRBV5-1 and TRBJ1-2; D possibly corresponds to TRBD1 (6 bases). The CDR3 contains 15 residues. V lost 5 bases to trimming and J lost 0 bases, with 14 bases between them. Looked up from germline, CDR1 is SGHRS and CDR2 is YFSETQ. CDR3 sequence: CASRVGTQSNYGYTF. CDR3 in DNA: TGCGCCAGCAGGGTGGGGACACAATCTAACTATGGCTACACCTTC.